The rows below give T cell receptor beta chains drawn from one sample of a study of blood T cell repertoires in COVID-19. This table comes from immunoSEQ multiplex PCR, and its TCRdb copy is limited to in-frame clones, with some not included. The table has 120,000 to 150,000 clones, roughly 85% seen once. What was sequenced was peripheral blood. These receptors were taken from a human donor with acute or convalescent COVID-19. The donor label of this sample is uncertain. The CDR3 runs from the conserved cysteine through the conserved F or W.

>TRBV23-1
CASIPEEGCQPQHF
>TRBV10-1
CASSEQGKNSPLHF
>TRBV6-6
CASTPRVTNYGYTF
>TRBV27
CASSPLHGTGVVINEQYF
>TRBV11-2
CASSWRTGADQPQHF
>TRBV5-1
CASSLAPGQGNEKLFF
>TRBV7-2
CASSSQGTPAFNEKLFF
>TRBV10-3
CAIGLTDSTDTQYF
>TRBV21-1
CASSIVPTRLHEQFF
>TRBV13
CASSLTERSYNEQFF
>TRBV5-1
CASSLGGTGYSNQPQHF
>TRBV28
CASSLYGTGYGYTF
>TRBV12-3/TRBV12-4
CAVAFRGEETQYF
>TRBV29-1
CSVDLQAPYGNTIYF
>TRBV27
CASSTGQFNQPQHF
>TRBV18
CASSPGTGGTYEQYF
>TRBV6-5
CASSPGRAGRDTQYF
>TRBV11-1
CASSLPTGNNEKLFF
>TRBV27
CASSLDGGPNQPQHF
>TRBV5-1
CASSPEGERGKLFF
>TRBV3-1/TRBV3-2
CASSPPTSGGAPDEQFF
>TRBV19
CASSIDLRTGQPQHF
>TRBV28
CASSLSPGHWNSPLHF
>TRBV5-5
CASSLQGYSGNTIYF
>TRBV2
CASSPTGRNEQFF
>TRBV2
CASRETTSTDTQYF
>TRBV7-9
CASSLAPPRGYTF
>TRBV7-2
CASSLRLAGDTGELFF
>TRBV6-5
CASSTKRTGYEKLFF
>TRBV6-1
CASSQGGGMGTDTQYF
>TRBV25-1
CASSEYGTVGGYTF
>TRBV6-2/TRBV6-3
CASSYSSDSHGETQYF
>TRBV19
CASSTRGPNTEAFF
>TRBV5-1
CASSLYRGAQETQYF
>TRBV18
CASSYATLGGMNTEAFF
>TRBV18
CASSPIVLGTTSPNEKLFF
>TRBV27
CASSFGPEADSPLHF
>TRBV18
CASSSGTGNTDTQYF
>TRBV2
CASSIQVNTEAFF
>TRBV20-1
CSASGTTPTF